This T cell receptor (beta chain) was identified during a study of CD8 T cells in ankylosing spondylitis. The CDR3 length is 17 residues. V was trimmed by 5 bases and J by 3 bases, leaving 20 bases between them. Study-wide results and limits: Disease-associated clonotypes exhibited CD8+ identity and were relatively infrequent in peripheral blood. Some of these motif variants have turned up before, in reports on reactive arthritis synovial fluid and blood. Blood from ankylosing spondylitis patients appeared to carry a characteristic eight-variant TCR beta motif.

This clonotype was recorded many times. Its target is not known. Using quantitative 5'-RACE with molecular barcodes, the authors made TCR beta libraries. In TCRdb, the 5' RACE reads were re-called with MiXCR into one record per CDR3 protein. The sample consists of 290,000 or so distinct CDR3 sequences, about 20% of them appearing once. Sequencing used blood, either unsorted or a sorted T cell fraction (not recorded which). The chain joins TRBV12-3 or TRBV12-4 to TRBJ2-4; no definite D call. The receptor was derived from a female donor with ankylosing spondylitis or in good health (not recorded which). The CDR3 sequence: CASSPERFNEVKNIQYF. CDR3 in DNA: TGTGCCAGCAGTCCCGAGCGCTTCAACGAGGTCAAAAACATTCAGTACTTC.